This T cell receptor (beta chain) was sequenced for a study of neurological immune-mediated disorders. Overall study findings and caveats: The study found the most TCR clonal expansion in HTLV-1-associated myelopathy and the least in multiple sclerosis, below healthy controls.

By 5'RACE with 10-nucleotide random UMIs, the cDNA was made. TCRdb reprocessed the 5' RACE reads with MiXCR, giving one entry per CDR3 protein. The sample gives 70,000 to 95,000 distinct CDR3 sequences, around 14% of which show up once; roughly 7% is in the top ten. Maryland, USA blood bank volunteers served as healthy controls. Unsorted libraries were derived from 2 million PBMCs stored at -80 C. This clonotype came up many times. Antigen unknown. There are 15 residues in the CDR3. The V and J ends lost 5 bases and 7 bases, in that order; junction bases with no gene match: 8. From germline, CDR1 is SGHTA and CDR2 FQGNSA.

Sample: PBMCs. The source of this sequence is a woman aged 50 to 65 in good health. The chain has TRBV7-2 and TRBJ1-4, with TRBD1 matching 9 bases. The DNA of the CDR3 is TGTGCCAGCAGCAACCGACAGGGGGGAGGTGAAAAACTGTTTTTT. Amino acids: CASSNRQGGGEKLFF.